This TCR beta chain originates from a study of cytomegalovirus exposure and HLA in healthy donors. Study overall: There were approximately 400 genotyped donors. Of these, roughly 82% fell in the genetic ancestry cluster associated with self-reported Caucasian donors.

Primers included in the PCR were 60 Vbeta and 13 Jbeta primers. Generated by immunoSEQ multiplex PCR, the TCRdb table keeps only in-frame clones and is missing some. The sample consists of about 68,000 clones, about 81% of them appearing once. CDR3 length equals 19 residues. V lost 1 base and J lost 7, with 25 bases in between. The germline V gene has CDR1 LGHNA and CDR2 YSLEER. Overall study results and limits: Most TCR beta V segments were productive about 87% or about 30% of the time in an earlier analysis. The authors later linked a missense DCLRE1C variant to TCR beta V- and J-gene trimming. Versus the roughly 700-donor mean, an Asian-associated ancestry cluster reportedly showed fewer N-insertions in a later analysis.

As regards this clone: Its cognate antigen is unknown.

This rearrangement joins TRBV4-3 to TRBJ1-4, with D perhaps TRBD1 (5 bases). The receptor comes from a human donor in good health. Sequenced sample: PBMCs. CDR3: CASSQGIFRRWQRGEKLFF. The CDR3 coding sequence is TGCGCCAGCAGCCAAGGTATTTTTCGAAGGTGGCAAAGGGGTGAAAAACTGTTTTTT.